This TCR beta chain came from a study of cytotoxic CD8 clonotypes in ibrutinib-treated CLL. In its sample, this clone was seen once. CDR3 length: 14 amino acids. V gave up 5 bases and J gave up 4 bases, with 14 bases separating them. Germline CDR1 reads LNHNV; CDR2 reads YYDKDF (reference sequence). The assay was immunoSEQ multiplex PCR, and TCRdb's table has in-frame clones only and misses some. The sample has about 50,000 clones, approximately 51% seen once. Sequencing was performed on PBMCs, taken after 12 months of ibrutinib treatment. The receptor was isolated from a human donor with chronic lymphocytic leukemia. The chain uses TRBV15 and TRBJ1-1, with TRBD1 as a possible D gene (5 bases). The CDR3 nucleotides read TGTGCCACCAGCTCCAGGGAGTACGGCACTGAAGCTTTCTTT. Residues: CATSSREYGTEAFF. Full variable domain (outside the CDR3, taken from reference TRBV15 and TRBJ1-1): DAMVIQNPRYQVTQFGKPVTLSCSQTLNHNVMYWYQQKSSQAPKLLFHYYDKDFNNEADTPDNFQSRRPNTSFCFLDIRSPGLGDTAMYLCATSSREYGTEAFFGQGTRLTVV.